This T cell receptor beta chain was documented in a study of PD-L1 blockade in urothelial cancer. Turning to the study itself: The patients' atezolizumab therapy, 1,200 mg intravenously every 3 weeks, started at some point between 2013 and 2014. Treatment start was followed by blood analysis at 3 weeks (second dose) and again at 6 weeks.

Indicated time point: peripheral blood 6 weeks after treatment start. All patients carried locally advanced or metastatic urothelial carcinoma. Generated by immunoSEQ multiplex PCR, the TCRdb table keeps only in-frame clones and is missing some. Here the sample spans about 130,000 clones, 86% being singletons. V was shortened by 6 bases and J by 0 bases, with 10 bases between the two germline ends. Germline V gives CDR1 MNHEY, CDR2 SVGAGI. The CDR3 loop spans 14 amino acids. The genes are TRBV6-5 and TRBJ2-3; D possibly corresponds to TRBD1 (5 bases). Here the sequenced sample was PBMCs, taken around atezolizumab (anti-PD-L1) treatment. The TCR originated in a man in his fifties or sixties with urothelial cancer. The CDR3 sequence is CASRPDTSTDTQYF. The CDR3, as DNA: TGTGCCAGCAGGCCGGACACTAGCACAGATACGCAGTATTTT.